Below, 27 T cell receptor beta chains from the same sample are listed, as sequenced in a study of T cell changes during pregnancy in multiple sclerosis. Measured with immunoSEQ multiplex PCR; TCRdb has only the in-frame clones, and not every one. The sample includes roughly 39,000 clones, roughly 92% of them seen just once. This material consisted of CD4+ T cells from peripheral blood mononuclear cells, taken before pregnancy. All receptors come from a female donor with multiple sclerosis, enrolled in a pregnancy study.

J is TRBJ2-7 and V is TRBV11-3, with a tentative D call TRBD1 (6 bases). Between the trimmed V and J ends, which lost 5 bases and 6 bases, there was a span of 11 bases. The CDR3 sequence is 12 residues long. The V gene's germline CDR1 is SGHNT and CDR2 YENEEA. The CDR3 here is CASSTRGGEQYF. CDR3 bases: TGTGCCAGCAGCACGCGAGGGGGCGAGCAGTACTTC.

The rearrangement joins TRBV7-9 to TRBJ2-1; 7 bases are a match to TRBD2. Germline CDR1 SEHNR, CDR2 FQNEAQ (reference sequence). Unmatched junction bases numbered 6, after V lost 2 bases and J lost 5 bases. This CDR3 has 15 amino acids. CDR3 DNA: TGTGCCAGCAGCTTATGGCTAGCGGTCCACAATGAGCAGTTCTTC. It is translated as CASSLWLAVHNEQFF.

The gene calls are TRBV5-6 and TRBJ1-5, with 7 bases lining up with TRBD1. Unmatched junction bases numbered 1, after V lost 2 bases and J lost 2 bases. This CDR3 is 14 amino acids long. Germline V CDR1 and CDR2: SGHDT, YYEEEE. The CDR3 region has the DNA TGTGCCAGCAGCTTAGGGACAGGCAATCAGCCCCAGCATTTT. Translated, it gives CASSLGTGNQPQHF.

The chain joins TRBV5-8 to TRBJ2-7; TRBD1 agrees at 8 bases. The V gene's germline CDR1 is SGHTS and CDR2 YDEGEE. The CDR3 is 13 amino acids. The V gene end was trimmed by 4 bases and the J gene end by 5 bases; junction bases not matched to a gene: 5. The CDR3 nucleotides are TGTGCCAGCAGCGTGGACAGGGTTCACGAGCAGTACTTC. Its translation is CASSVDRVHEQYF.

The chain employs TRBV28 and TRBJ2-1, with 8 bases matching TRBD2. Germline CDR1 reads MDHEN; CDR2 reads SYDVKM. Losses at the gene ends were 1 base for V and 5 bases for J; bases not matched to a gene: 13. CDR3 size: 18 residues. CDR3 residues: CASSLFLKRESKDNEQFF. The CDR3 coding sequence is TGTGCCAGCAGTTTATTTCTCAAGCGGGAGTCAAAGGACAATGAGCAGTTCTTC.

The chain has TRBV28 and TRBJ2-2, with a possible D match to TRBD2 (7 bases). Trimming stripped 9 bases from V and 6 bases from J, with 17 bases between. Germline CDR1 and CDR2: MDHEN and SYDVKM. The CDR3 sequence is 14 residues long. In nucleotides, the CDR3 is TGTGCCAGTTCGTTGGGGGGGCGCCCCGGGGAGCTGTTTTTT. Translated, it gives CASSLGGRPGELFF. The complete variable domain, with remaining parts taken from reference TRBV28 and TRBJ2-2, reads DVKVTQSSRYLVKRTGEKVFLECVQDMDHENMFWYRQDPGLGLRLIYFSYDVKMKEKGDIPEGYSVSREKKERFSLILESASTNQTSMYLCASSLGGRPGELFFGEGSRLTVL.

This chain uses TRBV6-1 with TRBJ2-3; tentatively, D is TRBD1 (5 bases). The CDR3 loop spans 15 amino acids. Trimming removed 3 bases from V and 4 bases from J, with 14 bases in between. Germline loops: CDR1 MNHNS, CDR2 SASEGT. The CDR3 sequence: CASSDSTDKSDTQYF. The DNA of the CDR3 is TGTGCCAGCAGTGATAGCACGGACAAGTCAGATACGCAGTATTTT.

The chain uses TRBV10-2 and TRBJ1-2; 11 bases fit TRBD1. Germline trimming cut 3 bases from V and 8 bases from J; bases unmatched to any gene: 5. Germline CDR1 reads WSHSY; CDR2 reads SAAADI. The CDR3 sequence is 14 residues long. The chain's CDR3 is CASSDGQGAGGYTF. In DNA, the CDR3 is TGCGCCAGCAGTGATGGACAGGGGGCAGGGGGCTACACCTTC.

The chain joins TRBV7-9 to TRBJ1-2; TRBD1 is a possible D gene (5 bases). Trimming stripped 1 base from V and 4 bases from J, with 10 bases between. The CDR3 is 14 residues long. CDR1 SEHNR and CDR2 FQNEAQ come from the germline V gene (reference sequence). The CDR3 region is CASSLEGQLYGYTF. The CDR3, as DNA: TGTGCCAGCAGCTTAGAGGGGCAGCTCTATGGCTACACCTTC.

This clone came up a few times. The V gene is TRBV6-1, the J gene TRBJ1-1; 10 nucleotides agree with TRBD1. This CDR3 is built from 13 residues. Per germline, CDR1 MNHNS and CDR2 SASEGT. V shed 3 bases and J 8 bases; nucleotides not matched to a gene: 3. DNA of the CDR3: TGTGCCAGCAGTGAGACAGGGGGCCGGGAAGCTTTCTTT. Residues: CASSETGGREAFF.

The CDR3 protein is CASSLGIRDREDEQYF. In DNA form, the CDR3 reads TGCGCCAGCAGCTTGGGGATTCGGGACAGGGAGGATGAGCAGTACTTC. The chain joins TRBV5-1 to TRBJ2-7; 9 bases are a match to TRBD1. V trimming: 0 bases; J trimming: 7 bases; junction bases outside the gene matches: 11. The CDR3 extends over 16 amino acids. Germline CDR1 is SGHRS and CDR2 is YFSETQ.

V is TRBV9 and J is TRBJ2-1; TRBD2 matches at 11 bases. Trimming at V came to 1 base and at J to 3 bases, leaving 3 bases not matched to a gene. Germline V gives CDR1 SGDLS, CDR2 YYNGEE. This CDR3 is built from 16 residues. The CDR3 loop reads CASSVSGLAGYNEQFF. In DNA, the CDR3 is TGTGCCAGCAGCGTATCCGGACTAGCGGGCTACAATGAGCAGTTCTTC.

There are a few counts of this clone. This sequence joins TRBV19 and TRBJ1-5; possibly TRBD1 for D (5 bases). This CDR3 region has 16 residues. Trimming stripped 7 bases from V and 4 bases from J, with 20 bases between. The V gene's germline CDR1 is LNHDA and CDR2 SQIVND (reference sequence). The CDR3 region is CASTADRLTQNQPQHF. In nucleotides, the CDR3 is TGTGCCAGTACCGCTGACAGACTCACTCAGAATCAGCCCCAGCATTTT.

The rearrangement links TRBV29-1 to TRBJ2-3, with 7 bases that match TRBD2. Germline lookup yields CDR1 SQVTM and CDR2 ANQGSEA. The J segment lost 3 bases and the V segment lost 7 bases, leaving 13 bases of the junction unmatched. The CDR3 is 15 residues long. For the CDR3, the DNA is TGCAGCGCCTTGGGACTCCACGGGGGGACAGATACGCAGTATTTT. Translating it yields CSALGLHGGTDTQYF.

V and J are TRBV5-1 and TRBJ2-7, with TRBD1 matching 9 bases. Germline V gene sequence: CDR1 SGHRS, CDR2 YFSETQ. V gave up 0 bases and J gave up 9 bases; unmatched junction bases: 10. The CDR3 covers 15 residues. The CDR3 here is CASSLARDRELRQYF. For the CDR3, the DNA is TGCGCCAGCAGCTTGGCCAGGGACAGGGAATTAAGGCAGTACTTC.

This chain uses TRBV25-1 with TRBJ1-2, with TRBD1 matching over 7 bases. CDR3 length: 14 amino acids. Germline V gene lookup returns CDR1 MGHDK and CDR2 SYGVNS. The V segment lost 4 bases and the J segment 2 bases; nucleotides outside the gene matches: 4. This CDR3 reads CASSGDSSNYGYTF. CDR3 sequence (DNA): TGTGCCAGCAGTGGGGACAGTTCCAACTATGGCTACACCTTC.

The V and J genes are TRBV30 and TRBJ1-5; D is uncertain. Germline values: CDR1 GTSNPN, CDR2 SVGIG (reference sequence). Trimming shortened V by 4 bases and J by 0 bases, and 7 bases separated the two germline ends. The CDR3 sequence is 13 residues long. CDR3 sequence (DNA): TGTGCCTGGAATTTAGATAGCAATCAGCCCCAGCATTTT. The encoded protein is CAWNLDSNQPQHF.

The V call is TRBV4-1, the J call TRBJ2-7; 7 nucleotides agree with TRBD2. V shed 2 bases and J 4 bases; nucleotides not matched to a gene: 11. This CDR3 has 16 residues. Per the germline V gene, CDR1 is MGHRA and CDR2 is YSYEKL. The DNA for the CDR3 is TGCGCCAGCAGCCAAAATATCCGGGAGGTCCGATACGAGCAGTACTTC. Its protein is CASSQNIREVRYEQYF.

The chain uses TRBV5-1 and TRBJ2-5; 12 bases agree with TRBD2. The germline V gene encodes CDR1 SGHRS and CDR2 YFSETQ. With V trimmed by 0 bases and J by 5 bases, 14 bases remained unmatched. This CDR3 comprises 19 residues. CDR3 amino acids: CASSLALPGLAGSMETQYF. The CDR3 bases are TGCGCCAGCAGCTTGGCACTTCCTGGACTAGCGGGATCGATGGAGACCCAGTACTTC.

The rearrangement uses TRBV5-1 and TRBJ2-6; 8 nucleotides match TRBD1. Trimming removed 4 bases from V and 0 bases from J; junction bases left unmatched: 3. This CDR3 is 16 amino acids long. CDR1 and CDR2 (germline): SGHRS, YFSETQ. CDR3 bases: TGCGCCAGCAGCGGACAGGGAACCTCTGGGGCCAACGTCCTGACTTTC. Amino acid sequence: CASSGQGTSGANVLTF.

In DNA form, the CDR3 reads TGTGCCACCAGCAGTACTAGGAGTTTTAGTCCTCAAGAGACCCAGTACTTC. Encoded protein: CATSSTRSFSPQETQYF. The chain recombines TRBV15 with TRBJ2-5, with a tentative D call TRBD2 (5 bases). The V end was cut by 3 bases, the J end by 2 bases, with 19 bases between. The CDR3 spans 17 residues. Germline CDR1 LNHNV, CDR2 YYDKDF (reference sequence).

V is TRBV28 and J is TRBJ2-3; 12 bases line up with TRBD2. The CDR3 runs 15 residues. Per germline, CDR1 MDHEN and CDR2 SYDVKM. J lost 5 bases, V lost 5 bases, and 5 bases had no gene match. For the CDR3, the DNA is TGTGCCAGCAGTGCGACTAGCGGGAGAATAGATACGCAGTATTTT. Translated, it gives CASSATSGRIDTQYF. The variable domain in full, with the rest retrieved from reference TRBV28 and TRBJ2-3, is DVKVTQSSRYLVKRTGEKVFLECVQDMDHENMFWYRQDPGLGLRLIYFSYDVKMKEKGDIPEGYSVSREKKERFSLILESASTNQTSMYLCASSATSGRIDTQYFGPGTRLTVL.

The V call is TRBV5-1, the J call TRBJ2-3; TRBD2 aligns across 8 bases. The CDR3 is made up of 15 amino acids. Trimming at V came to 3 bases and at J to 4 bases, leaving 7 bases not matched to a gene. The germline gives CDR1 SGHRS, CDR2 YFSETQ. The CDR3 coding sequence is TGCGCCAGCAGCTACGAGACTAGCGTTGCAGATACGCAGTATTTT. As protein: CASSYETSVADTQYF. Complete variable domain (other parts from reference TRBV5-1 and TRBJ2-3): KAGVTQTPRYLIKTRGQQVTLSCSPISGHRSVSWYQQTPGQGLQFLFEYFSETQRNKGNFPGRFSGRQFSNSRSEMNVSTLELGDSALYLCASSYETSVADTQYFGPGTRLTVL.

The genes are TRBV7-9 and TRBJ2-4, with unresolved D. There are 15 residues in the CDR3. The germline CDR1 and CDR2 sequences are SEHNR and FQNEAQ (reference sequence). Trimming took off 4 bases at V and 0 bases at J, with 10 bases between the two ends. This chain's CDR3 is CASSSLTVAKNIQYF. The CDR3, as DNA: TGTGCCAGCAGCTCCTTAACAGTAGCCAAAAACATTCAGTACTTC.

The rearrangement uses TRBV27 and TRBJ1-2, with a weak D call TRBD1 (5 bases). The CDR3 has 15 amino acids. Germline CDR1 reads MNHEY; CDR2 reads SMNVEV (reference sequence). V was cut by 0 bases and J by 7 bases, with 15 bases left in between. In DNA, the CDR3 is TGTGCCAGCAGTTTATCGACGCAGGCCGGGGGTGGCTACACCTTC. Translated, it gives CASSLSTQAGGGYTF.

Comment on this clone: The same CDR3 arises from other DNA sequences in this sample as well. J is TRBJ2-7 and V is TRBV7-2, with 13 bases lining up with TRBD2. The CDR3 length is 16 residues. Trimming took 4 bases from V and 3 from J; bases not matched to a gene: 6. Germline CDR1 SGHTA, CDR2 FQGNSA. Here the CDR3 DNA reads TGTGCCAGCAGCTCCCGGACTAGCGGGAGTCGCTACGAGCAGTACTTC. This sequence encodes CASSSRTSGSRYEQYF. Filled out from reference TRBV7-2 and TRBJ2-7, the complete variable domain reads GAGVSQSPSNKVTEKGKDVELRCDPISGHTALYWYRQSLGQGLEFLIYFQGNSAPDKSGLPSDRFSAERTGGSVSTLTIQRTQQEDSAVYLCASSSRTSGSRYEQYFGPGTRLTVT.

The chain links TRBV7-9 to TRBJ1-2; 8 bases agree with TRBD1. The J segment lost 5 bases and the V segment lost 4 bases, leaving 6 bases of the junction unmatched. The germline V gene encodes CDR1 SEHNR and CDR2 FQNEAQ (reference sequence). The CDR3 consists of 14 residues. The CDR3 DNA reads as TGTGCCAGCAGCTATCAGGGGGCCGGGTATGGCTACACCTTC. This encodes CASSYQGAGYGYTF.